These 14 T cell receptor beta chains were all obtained from the same sample, sequenced in a study of T cells in Graves' hyperthyroidism and ophthalmopathy. RNA transcripts yielded amplified TCR beta CDR3 regions. In the first-round RT-PCR of the TCR CDR3, the HTBI primer set was used. TCRdb re-called the multiplex PCR reads through MiXCR, storing one row per CDR3 protein. The sample lists about 620,000 distinct CDR3 sequences; around 16% were seen once. The source material was blood. The receptors derive from a woman in her 30s with Graves' hyperthyroidism.

This clonotype was picked up many times. V and J are TRBV28 and TRBJ1-5; D unclear. Germline assignment: CDR1 MDHEN and CDR2 SYDVKM. Trimming cost V 3 bases and J 0 bases, with 9 bases left between them. The CDR3 loop spans 15 amino acids. The CDR3 here is CASSFLRSSNQPQHF. Here the CDR3 DNA reads TGTGCCAGCAGTTTCCTGAGAAGTAGCAATCAGCCCCAGCATTTT.

This clonotype was seen many times. The rearrangement uses TRBV2 and TRBJ2-1; 11 nucleotides align to TRBD2. The V segment lost 7 bases and the J segment 3 bases; nucleotides outside the gene matches: 2. This CDR3 has 14 residues. CDR1 and CDR2 from the germline V gene are SNHLY and FYNNEI. CDR3 sequence: CASTLAGGYNEQFF. In nucleotides, the CDR3 is TGTGCCAGCACCCTAGCGGGAGGCTACAATGAGCAGTTCTTC.

This clonotype was observed a handful of times. This rearrangement joins TRBV20-1 to TRBJ1-4; no clear D gene. This CDR3 region has 14 residues. The V end lost 5 bases, the J end lost 8 bases, and 18 bases lay between the germline ends. CDR1 and CDR2 (germline): DFQATT, SNEGSKA (reference sequence). CDR3: CSAPRVEIQEKLFF. CDR3 coding DNA: TGCAGTGCTCCCCGGGTCGAAATCCAGGAAAAACTGTTTTTT.

Ten or more counts support this clonotype. The V call is TRBV7-2, the J call TRBJ2-5; D perhaps matches TRBD1 (6 bases). The CDR3 has 14 amino acids. With 9 bases removed from V and 1 base from J, the gap between germline ends came to 15 bases. CDR1 is SGHTA and CDR2 is FQGNSA in the germline V gene. CDR3 region: CASRRDTSQETQYF. Written as DNA, the CDR3 is TGTGCCAGTCGAAGGGACACCAGCCAAGAGACCCAGTACTTC.

The CDR3: CASRRGGGGTDTQYF. The CDR3, as DNA: TGTGCCAGCAGGCGGGGGGGGGGAGGCACAGATACGCAGTATTTT. The chain has TRBV12-3 or TRBV12-4 and TRBJ2-3; 9 bases match TRBD2. V shed 6 bases and J 1 base; nucleotides not matched to a gene: 5. The CDR3 has 15 amino acids.

This clonotype was seen only a few times. The chain is built from TRBV7-9 and TRBJ1-5; TRBD1 matches at 7 bases. Germline lookup yields CDR1 SEHNR and CDR2 FQNEAQ (reference sequence). J was trimmed by 8 bases and V by 3 bases; bases with no gene match: 19. CDR3 length: 18 amino acids. CDR3 bases: TGTGCCAGCAGCTTTTCACGGTTAATGTATTCCGACAGGGAGCCCCAGCATTTT. Its translation is CASSFSRLMYSDREPQHF.

The chain joins TRBV11-2 to TRBJ2-3; 8 bases fit TRBD1. Germline assignment: CDR1 SGHAT and CDR2 FQNNGV. V was clipped by 5 bases and J by 5 bases; unmatched bases: 15. There are 17 residues in the CDR3. CDR3 sequence: CASSPKTGALIGDTQYF. CDR3 DNA sequence: TGTGCCAGCAGCCCAAAGACAGGGGCCTTAATAGGAGATACGCAGTATTTT.

In this sample, this clonotype turned up a few times. V gene TRBV24-1 combines with J gene TRBJ1-5; D gene uncertain. V dropped 3 bases and J dropped 5 bases, with 19 bases sitting between them. The CDR3 sequence is 17 residues long. Germline CDR1 KGHDR, CDR2 SFDVKD. CDR3 amino acids: CATSDTSGLRRDQPQHF. CDR3 bases: TGTGCCACCAGTGATACGTCGGGCCTACGGAGGGATCAGCCCCAGCATTTT.

This clonotype was seen at least ten times. The rearrangement uses TRBV6-1 and TRBJ2-7; tentatively, D is TRBD1 (6 bases). V was cut by 2 bases and J by 1 base, with 12 bases left in between. CDR3 length equals 15 residues. Per germline, CDR1 MNHNS and CDR2 SASEGT. Written as DNA, the CDR3 is TGTGCCAGCAGTGAATCCGGGACACTATCCTACGAGCAGTACTTC. Translated, it gives CASSESGTLSYEQYF.

This chain connects TRBV15 to TRBJ1-5, with D unresolved. Per the germline V gene, CDR1 is LNHNV and CDR2 is YYDKDF (reference sequence). The CDR3 loop spans 14 amino acids. Trimming pared 1 base from V and 1 base from J, leaving 5 bases between. CDR3: CATSRGGSNQPQHF. CDR3 bases: TGTGCCACCAGCAGAGGGGGAAGCAATCAGCCCCAGCATTTT.

As for this clonotype: Just one base apart from a much larger clone, this may be a read error. The chain combines TRBV6-1 with TRBJ1-2; D is perhaps TRBD1 (5 bases). The CDR3 loop spans 14 amino acids. In germline, CDR1 is MNHNS, CDR2 SASEGT. Here the CDR3 reads CASSISDRLYGYAF. For the CDR3, the DNA is TGTGCCAGCAGTATCTCCGACAGACTCTATGGCTACGCCTTC.

This clonotype occurred a few times. The V and J genes are TRBV6-1 and TRBJ1-2; TRBD1 agrees at 8 bases. Germline CDR1 is MNHNS and CDR2 is SASEGT. CDR3 length: 15 residues. Trimming cost V 6 bases and J 0 bases; bases outside gene matches: 6. In DNA form, the CDR3 reads TGTGCCAGCAGAGCCTACAGGGGGGCTAACTATGGCTACACCTTC. Translating gives CASRAYRGANYGYTF.

This clonotype appeared a few times. The CDR3 region has the DNA TGTGCCAGCAGCCGGAGGGGGGCTAATGAAAAACTGTTTTTT. Its protein product is CASSRRGANEKLFF. The chain links TRBV11-3 to TRBJ1-4; a possible D gene is TRBD1 (6 bases). Germline CDR1 reads SGHNT; CDR2 reads YENEEA. The germline V and J ends were trimmed by 5 bases and 3 bases, with 10 bases remaining between them. The CDR3 runs to 14 residues.

This clonotype was detected many times. The chain is built from TRBV28 and TRBJ2-1, with 9 bases lining up with TRBD2. Germline trimming cut 4 bases from V and 6 bases from J; bases unmatched to any gene: 16. CDR1 and CDR2 (germline): MDHEN, SYDVKM. The CDR3 contains 18 residues. The CDR3 region has the DNA TGTGCCAGCAGTTCCCCTTGGGTTAGCGGGAGTCGCCTCAATGAGCAGTTCTTC. This sequence encodes CASSSPWVSGSRLNEQFF.